Following are 29 T cell receptor beta chains from one sample sequenced in a study of blood T cell repertoires in COVID-19. Profiling relied on immunoSEQ multiplex PCR, and the TCRdb table lists in-frame clones only, not all of them. The table records about 110,000 clones, around 86% of them present only once. Sequenced sample: peripheral blood. These receptors originate from a woman between 70 and 85 years old with acute or convalescent COVID-19.

The CDR3 loop is CASGLNLGNTEAFF. As DNA, the CDR3 is TGTGCCAGCGGGCTGAACCTTGGGAACACTGAAGCTTTCTTT. The rearrangement uses TRBV28 and TRBJ1-1; D remains unclear. This CDR3 spans 14 amino acids. Trimming pared 8 bases from V and 1 base from J, leaving 14 bases between. From germline, CDR1 is MDHEN and CDR2 SYDVKM.

V and J are TRBV19 and TRBJ2-2, with TRBD1 matching over 7 bases. Trimming cost V 6 bases and J 3 bases; bases outside gene matches: 4. The CDR3 runs to 14 residues. The V gene's germline CDR1 is LNHDA and CDR2 SQIVND (reference sequence). The CDR3 DNA is TGTGCCAGTAGCAGACAGGGCGACACCGGGGAGCTGTTTTTT. The encoded protein is CASSRQGDTGELFF.

The rearrangement links TRBV24-1 to TRBJ2-1; maybe TRBD1 (5 bases). The CDR3 loop spans 20 amino acids. V lost 5 bases, J lost 0 bases, and 25 bases lay in between. CDR1 and CDR2 (germline): KGHDR, SFDVKD. In nucleotides, the CDR3 is TGTGCCACCAGTGGCGCGCAGGGATTATTCGGAAATCGCTCCTACAATGAGCAGTTCTTC. Protein sequence: CATSGAQGLFGNRSYNEQFF.

The J gene is TRBJ1-1, the V gene TRBV7-2; D gene unclear. The germline gives CDR1 SGHTA, CDR2 FQGNSA. The CDR3 has 14 residues. The V end lost 3 bases, the J end lost 3 bases, and 11 bases lay between the germline ends. CDR3 DNA: TGTGCCAGCAGCTTCACCCCGGAGCACACTGAAGCTTTCTTT. It translates to CASSFTPEHTEAFF.

The gene calls are TRBV15 and TRBJ1-6; unclear D gene. This CDR3 comprises 14 residues. V shed 5 bases and J shed 12 bases, with 17 bases lying between them. The germline CDR1 and CDR2 sequences are LNHNV and YYDKDF (reference sequence). The CDR3 DNA is TGTGCCACCAGCGCGACGGCGGAAGCGGGACCCCTCCACTTT. Amino acids: CATSATAEAGPLHF.

This clone was found once. This rearrangement joins TRBV11-2 to TRBJ2-1, with 10 bases matching TRBD2. CDR1 is SGHAT and CDR2 is FQNNGV in the germline V gene. The length of the CDR3 is 16 residues. The J segment lost 4 bases and the V segment lost 6 bases, leaving 9 bases of the junction unmatched. Written as DNA, the CDR3 is TGTGCCAGCAGTAGGACTAGCGGTAAGGCTTACAATGAGCAGTTCTTC. Its translation is CASSRTSGKAYNEQFF.

The chain combines TRBV4-2 with TRBJ2-5; 12 nucleotides match TRBD2. CDR3 length equals 19 residues. The V gene end was trimmed by 0 bases and the J gene end by 3 bases; junction bases not matched to a gene: 11. CDR1 and CDR2 from the germline V gene are LGHNA and YNFKEQ. The CDR3: CASSQDWRASGGAKETQYF. CDR3 nucleotides: TGTGCCAGCAGCCAAGATTGGCGTGCTAGCGGGGGGGCGAAAGAGACCCAGTACTTC.

J is TRBJ1-3 and V is TRBV19, with 8 bases aligning to TRBD1. The ends lost 4 bases at V and 4 bases at J; junction bases unmatched: 6. The germline V gene has CDR1 LNHDA and CDR2 SQIVND (reference sequence). The CDR3 consists of 15 residues. The CDR3 protein is CASSTDRAEGNTIYF. The CDR3 DNA is TGTGCCAGTAGTACGGACAGGGCCGAAGGAAACACCATATATTTT.

The V and J genes are TRBV25-1 and TRBJ1-6, with D hard to call. Trimming cost V 2 bases and J 10 bases, with 9 bases left between them. Germline lookup yields CDR1 MGHDK and CDR2 SYGVNS. CDR3 length equals 13 residues. The CDR3 DNA follows: TGTGCCAGCAGTGAACAGGATTGGTCACCCCTCCACTTT. This codes for CASSEQDWSPLHF.

This chain links TRBV4-3 with TRBJ2-2, with D possibly matching TRBD2 (5 bases). V lost 4 bases and J 6 bases, leaving 9 bases between the germline ends. Germline V CDR1 and CDR2: LGHNA, YSLEER. The CDR3 extends over 13 amino acids. Here the CDR3 DNA reads TGCGCCAGCAGCCCGGGGTTCCCCGGGGAGCTGTTTTTT. Its protein is CASSPGFPGELFF.

This CDR3 reads CASSSSSSGRKNIQYF. The CDR3 bases are TGTGCCAGCAGCTCTTCCTCTAGCGGCAGAAAAAACATTCAGTACTTC. The chain is built from TRBV5-6 and TRBJ2-4, with TRBD2 matching over 7 bases. In germline, CDR1 is SGHDT, CDR2 YYEEEE. J was trimmed by 4 bases and V by 3 bases; bases with no gene match: 10. CDR3 length equals 16 residues.

The rearrangement uses TRBV4-1 and TRBJ2-4; 9 positions agree with TRBD1. After removal of 4 bases from V and 2 bases from J, the junction contained 9 bases not matched to a gene. The CDR3 consists of 17 residues. CDR1 and CDR2 (germline): MGHRA, YSYEKL. The CDR3 loop reads CASSRIGDRETKNIQYF. CDR3 in DNA: TGCGCCAGCAGCCGTATCGGGGACAGGGAGACCAAAAACATTCAGTACTTC.

This sequence joins TRBV20-1 and TRBJ1-2, with D unclear. Per germline, CDR1 DFQATT and CDR2 SNEGSKA (reference sequence). The CDR3 totals 10 residues. Trimming took off 2 bases at V and 8 bases at J, with 6 bases between the two ends. The CDR3 nucleotides are TGCAGTGCTAGACGAAGCGGCTACACCTTC. Translation gives CSARRSGYTF.

The gene calls are TRBV6-6 and TRBJ2-3; tentative D call: TRBD2 (6 bases). The CDR3 totals 13 residues. Trimming shortened V by 8 bases and J by 1 base, and 10 bases separated the two germline ends. Germline V lookup: CDR1 MNHNY, CDR2 SVGAGI (reference sequence). CDR3 residues: CASRLDRTDTQYF. The CDR3 DNA sequence: TGTGCCAGCCGACTAGATCGCACAGATACGCAGTATTTT.

The chain uses TRBV13 and TRBJ1-6, with D perhaps TRBD1 (6 bases). The CDR3 has 15 residues. Germline CDR1 reads PRHDT; CDR2 reads FYEKMQ (reference sequence). V was trimmed by 4 bases and J by 1 base, leaving 8 bases between them. CDR3 sequence reads: CASSYRVSYNSPLHF. In nucleotides, the CDR3 is TGTGCCAGCAGCTACAGGGTTTCCTATAATTCACCCCTCCACTTT.

The rearrangement uses TRBV6-1 and TRBJ1-5; D call uncertain. This CDR3 comprises 12 residues. Trimming took 1 base from V and 5 from J, leaving 3 bases between them. Looked up from germline, CDR1 is MNHNS and CDR2 is SASEGT. The CDR3 spells CASSEVDQPQHF. Written as DNA, the CDR3 is TGTGCCAGCAGTGAAGTCGATCAGCCCCAGCATTTT.

The chain uses TRBV2 and TRBJ1-6, with D unclear. V was pared by 7 bases and J by 9 bases, with 19 bases between. Per the germline V gene, CDR1 is SNHLY and CDR2 is FYNNEI. CDR3 length: 15 residues. This CDR3 reads CASTGVSGRGSPLHF. CDR3 coding DNA: TGTGCCAGCACCGGAGTTAGCGGGCGGGGTTCACCCCTCCACTTT.

This chain uses TRBV6-5 with TRBJ1-4; D not resolved. V lost 7 bases and J lost 1, with 13 bases in between. The CDR3 is 15 amino acids. Germline assignment: CDR1 MNHEY and CDR2 SVGAGI. The CDR3 here is CASTQRGRTNEKLFF. CDR3 sequence (DNA): TGTGCCAGCACCCAAAGAGGCAGAACTAATGAAAAACTGTTTTTT.

Here the CDR3 DNA reads TGTGCCAGCACCTGGGGGGGACAGGGGGCAAATCAGCCCCAGCATTTT. Residues: CASTWGGQGANQPQHF. The V gene is TRBV6-6, the J gene TRBJ1-5; 12 bases match TRBD1. From germline, CDR1 is MNHNY and CDR2 SVGAGI (reference sequence). The CDR3 has 16 residues. The J segment lost 4 bases and the V segment lost 7 bases, leaving 8 bases of the junction unmatched.

As DNA, the CDR3 is TGTGCCAGCAGCTTAACGGGAGTCAATGAGCAGTTCTTC. This translates into CASSLTGVNEQFF. The V call is TRBV7-3, the J call TRBJ2-1; a possible D gene is TRBD2 (5 bases). CDR3 size: 13 residues. Germline V CDR1 and CDR2: SGHTA, FQGTGA. V lost 0 bases and J lost 6, with 6 bases in between.

The chain employs TRBV12-3 or TRBV12-4 and TRBJ2-3; D gene unclear. The CDR3 covers 13 residues. The germline V and J ends were trimmed by 5 bases and 2 bases, with 8 bases remaining between them. The CDR3 protein is CASSLLYTDTQYF. For the CDR3, the DNA is TGTGCCAGCAGTCTGCTCTACACAGATACGCAGTATTTT.

V and J are TRBV6-2 or TRBV6-3 and TRBJ2-7, with TRBD2 matching 7 bases. The CDR3 is 15 amino acids. Per germline, CDR1 MNHEY and CDR2 SVGEGT. The V segment lost 6 bases and the J segment 4 bases; nucleotides outside the gene matches: 12. In DNA, the CDR3 is TGTGCCAGCAGCCGAGCCGGGAGGCAGACATACGAGCAGTACGTC. It specifies CASSRAGRQTYEQYV.

The chain couples TRBV6-4 to TRBJ2-2, with 7 bases fitting TRBD1. Trimming took 4 bases from V and 7 from J; bases not matched to a gene: 9. The CDR3 has 15 residues. Per germline, CDR1 MRHNA and CDR2 SNTAGT. Here the CDR3 reads CASSVEDRAIGELFF. CDR3 bases: TGTGCCAGCAGTGTGGAAGACAGGGCGATCGGGGAGCTGTTTTTT.

This chain links TRBV6-5 with TRBJ1-4, with 7 positions matching TRBD1. J lost 8 bases, V lost 6 bases, and 6 bases had no gene match. Germline loops: CDR1 MNHEY, CDR2 SVGAGI. The CDR3 contains 13 residues. The DNA for the CDR3 is TGTGCCAGCAGACAGGGGTTGGGGGAAAAACTGTTTTTT. Translated, it gives CASRQGLGEKLFF.

This chain links TRBV13 with TRBJ2-1, with a weak D call TRBD1 (5 bases). Trimming cost V 6 bases and J 2 bases, with 17 bases left between them. This CDR3 comprises 16 residues. The V gene's germline CDR1 is PRHDT and CDR2 FYEKMQ (reference sequence). DNA of the CDR3: TGTGCCAGCAGAACACGAGAAGGGGCTGCCTACAATGAGCAGTTCTTC. Residues: CASRTREGAAYNEQFF.

J is TRBJ1-2 and V is TRBV5-6; unclear D gene. Trimming left V 2 bases short and J 0 bases short, with 17 bases between. Germline values: CDR1 SGHDT, CDR2 YYEEEE. The CDR3 extends over 17 amino acids. The DNA for the CDR3 is TGTGCCAGCAGCTTATTCGCAGTCTTAGCCTCTAACTATGGCTACACCTTC. This encodes CASSLFAVLASNYGYTF.

This clone has a single count. The rearrangement uses TRBV30 and TRBJ2-5, with 12 bases matching TRBD2. The trim removed 2 bases at V and 4 bases at J, leaving 11 bases unmatched. This CDR3 comprises 17 residues. The V gene's germline CDR1 is GTSNPN and CDR2 SVGIG (reference sequence). The CDR3: CAWSLGLAGGGRETQYF. In DNA form, the CDR3 reads TGTGCCTGGAGTTTGGGACTAGCGGGCGGAGGTAGAGAGACCCAGTACTTC.

The gene calls are TRBV5-1 and TRBJ2-2, with D unclear. Per the germline V gene, CDR1 is SGHRS and CDR2 is YFSETQ. Trimming removed 0 bases from V and 3 bases from J, with 9 bases in between. The length of the CDR3 is 15 residues. The CDR3, as DNA: TGCGCCAGCAGCTTGGCTTCTTATTACACCGGGGAGCTGTTTTTT. Protein product: CASSLASYYTGELFF.

The chain is built from TRBV19 and TRBJ2-2; 11 nucleotides agree with TRBD2. Losses at the gene ends were 9 bases for V and 0 bases for J; bases not matched to a gene: 9. This CDR3 spans 17 amino acids. Germline V gene lookup returns CDR1 LNHDA and CDR2 SQIVND (reference sequence). CDR3 amino acids: CASQLAGELPNTGELFF. The DNA for the CDR3 is TGTGCCAGCCAACTAGCGGGGGAACTACCGAACACCGGGGAGCTGTTTTTT.